This entry lists 26 T cell receptor beta chains sequenced from one sample in a study of prognosis after radiotherapy for stage I lung cancer. Two-round multiplex PCR on genomic DNA was the method by which TCR beta CDR3 was amplified. Amplification during the initial PCR round employed primers specific to each TRBV and TRBJ gene. TCRdb fed the multiplex PCR reads into MiXCR, producing one record per CDR3 protein. The sample contains roughly 30,000 distinct CDR3 sequences, roughly 52% of which appear only once. The material was PBMCs, obtained before or after stereotactic body radiation therapy (not recorded which). The receptors were gathered from a donor older than 45 with non-small cell lung cancer.

This chain joins TRBV7-2 and TRBJ2-1, with 8 bases matching TRBD2. Germline assignment: CDR1 SGHTA and CDR2 FQGNSA. The trim removed 5 bases at V and 6 bases at J, leaving 12 bases unmatched. The CDR3 is 16 amino acids. CDR3 loop: CASSPSLDGGANEQFF. The CDR3 DNA is TGTGCCAGCAGCCCAAGCCTGGACGGGGGGGCCAATGAGCAGTTCTTC.

J is TRBJ2-3 and V is TRBV12-3 or TRBV12-4; 13 bases align to TRBD2. This CDR3 is 16 amino acids long. Trimming removed 6 bases from V and 3 bases from J; junction bases left unmatched: 6. The CDR3 is CASSPGTSGATDTQYF. In DNA form, the CDR3 reads TGTGCCAGCAGCCCTGGGACTAGCGGGGCGACAGATACGCAGTATTTT.

The rearrangement uses TRBV3-1 and TRBJ2-3; no definite D call. This CDR3 region has 15 residues. Germline V gives CDR1 LGHDT, CDR2 YNNKEL (reference sequence). The V and J ends lost 2 bases and 6 bases respectively, with 15 bases between them. The CDR3: CASSQFGFLGDTQYF. As DNA, the CDR3 is TGTGCCAGCAGCCAATTCGGGTTCCTTGGCGATACGCAGTATTTT.

The sample holds many counts of this clonotype. The gene calls are TRBV27 and TRBJ2-3, with 11 bases lining up with TRBD2. Germline V gene sequence: CDR1 MNHEY, CDR2 SMNVEV (reference sequence). The V and J ends lost 5 bases and 6 bases, in that order; junction bases with no gene match: 10. This CDR3 is 16 amino acids long. CDR3 DNA sequence: TGTGCCAGCAGTCGAGTAGCGGGAGGGGGCGCCGATACGCAGTATTTT. It specifies CASSRVAGGGADTQYF.

This chain links TRBV3-1 with TRBJ2-4; 11 positions agree with TRBD1. The CDR3 has 16 residues. Germline V gene lookup returns CDR1 LGHDT and CDR2 YNNKEL (reference sequence). V shed 0 bases, J shed 6 bases, and the junction held 4 bases outside the gene matches. The CDR3 reads CASSQDVDRGRNIQYF. The CDR3, as DNA: TGTGCCAGCAGCCAAGATGTGGACAGGGGGCGAAACATTCAGTACTTC. The full variable domain, its missing parts supplied by reference TRBV3-1 and TRBJ2-4, is DTAVSQTPKYLVTQMGNDKSIKCEQNLGHDTMYWYKQDSKKFLKIMFSYNNKELIINETVPNRFSPKSPDKAHLNLHINSLELGDSAVYFCASSQDVDRGRNIQYFGAGTRLSVL.

A word on this clonotype: A read error may be the cause here, since a much bigger clone is one base away. The CDR3 spells CASTLLDEQFF. The CDR3 DNA sequence: TGTGCCAGCACCCTGTTGGATGAGCAGTTCTTC. The genes are TRBV28 and TRBJ2-1, with D unclear. This CDR3 has 11 amino acids. CDR1 and CDR2 (germline): MDHEN, SYDVKM. V was pared by 7 bases and J by 8 bases, with 9 bases between.

The V gene is TRBV20-1, the J gene TRBJ1-2; D may be TRBD1 (5 bases). This CDR3 is 13 amino acids long. V was trimmed by 3 bases and J by 5 bases, leaving 13 bases between them. Germline CDR1 reads DFQATT; CDR2 reads SNEGSKA (reference sequence). The CDR3 region is CSASYTGGYGYTF. The CDR3 DNA reads TGCAGTGCTAGCTATACCGGGGGATATGGCTACACCTTC.

Comments on this clonotype: A single base separates this from a much larger clone, so it may be a read error. The CDR3 loop is CSDRAELAKNIQYF. CDR3 bases: TGCAGTGATAGAGCGGAGCTAGCCAAAAACATTCAGTACTTC. This rearrangement joins TRBV20-1 to TRBJ2-4; maybe TRBD2 (5 bases). Per germline, CDR1 DFQATT and CDR2 SNEGSKA (reference sequence). This CDR3 has 14 amino acids.

The chain has TRBV5-6 and TRBJ2-3; tentative D call: TRBD1 (5 bases). The V and J ends lost 3 bases and 5 bases respectively, with 19 bases between them. The CDR3 sequence is 16 residues long. The germline V gene encodes CDR1 SGHDT and CDR2 YYEEEE. CDR3 sequence (DNA): TGTGCCAGCAGCTCACACCGGAAAGGGGTCAAAGATACGCAGTATTTT. Amino acids: CASSSHRKGVKDTQYF.

This clonotype appeared many times. J is TRBJ2-4 and V is TRBV11-2, with 9 bases lining up with TRBD1. Germline CDR1 and CDR2: SGHAT and FQNNGV. The J segment lost 4 bases and the V segment lost 5 bases, leaving 3 bases of the junction unmatched. CDR3 size: 14 residues. CDR3 residues: CASSLGTGKNIQYF. The CDR3 coding sequence is TGTGCCAGCAGCCTAGGGACAGGGAAAAACATTCAGTACTTC.

A few counts support this clonotype. CDR3 protein: CASREISSGANVLTF. CDR3 sequence (DNA): TGTGCCAGCAGGGAGATTTCCTCTGGGGCCAACGTCCTGACTTTC. This chain connects TRBV6-1 to TRBJ2-6, with D unresolved. V lost 6 bases and J 0 bases, leaving 9 bases between the germline ends. Looked up from germline, CDR1 is MNHNS and CDR2 is SASEGT. This CDR3 comprises 15 residues.

The gene calls are TRBV28 and TRBJ1-2; 8 positions agree with TRBD1. The CDR3 has 14 amino acids. Germline values: CDR1 MDHEN, CDR2 SYDVKM. The V and J ends lost 4 bases and 1 base, in that order; junction bases with no gene match: 2. The chain's CDR3 is CASSYRGGNYGYTF. The DNA for the CDR3 is TGTGCCAGCAGTTACAGGGGGGGTAACTATGGCTACACCTTC.

In its sample, this clonotype was seen many times. The V and J genes are TRBV18 and TRBJ1-2; weak D call: TRBD1 (5 bases). The CDR3 is 16 amino acids. Germline loops: CDR1 KGHSH, CDR2 LQKENI. Trimming took 3 bases from V and 4 from J, leaving 18 bases between them. CDR3 amino acids: CASSPVGTGDSYGYTF. DNA of the CDR3: TGTGCCAGCTCACCGGTCGGGACCGGAGATAGCTATGGCTACACCTTC. The variable domain in full, with the rest retrieved from reference TRBV18 and TRBJ1-2, is NAGVMQNPRHLVRRRGQEARLRCSPMKGHSHVYWYRQLPEEGLKFMVYLQKENIIDESGMPKERFSAEFPKEGPSILRIQQVVRGDSAAYFCASSPVGTGDSYGYTFGSGTRLTVV.

In the case of this clonotype: A read error may be the cause here, since a much bigger clone is one base away. The V call is TRBV10-3, the J call TRBJ2-3; a possible D gene is TRBD2 (6 bases). CDR1 is ENHRY and CDR2 is SYGVKD in the germline V gene. V was trimmed by 6 bases and J by 3 bases, leaving 10 bases between them. The CDR3 extends over 13 amino acids. CDR3 in amino acids: CAIREGRTDTQYF. CDR3 nucleotides: TGTGCCATCAGGGAGGGTAGGACAGATACGCAGTATTTT.

The rearrangement links TRBV7-9 to TRBJ2-6, with 9 positions matching TRBD2. The CDR3 totals 19 residues. Germline lookup yields CDR1 SEHNR and CDR2 FQNEAQ (reference sequence). The trim removed 5 bases at V and 13 bases at J, leaving 24 bases unmatched. The CDR3 spells CASSPFPGGRASGAKVLTF. CDR3 sequence (DNA): TGTGCCAGCAGCCCCTTTCCTGGCGGGAGGGCCTCTGGGGCAAAAGTCCTGACTTTC.

Points on this clonotype: With a much larger clone just one base away, this may be a read error. The rearrangement links TRBV5-4 to TRBJ1-3; D unresolved. Trimming stripped 4 bases from V and 4 bases from J, with 12 bases between. CDR1 and CDR2 from the germline V gene are SGHNT and YYREEE (reference sequence). CDR3 length equals 14 residues. This CDR3 reads CASSTEGHGNTIYF. In nucleotides, the CDR3 is TGTGCCAGCAGCACCGAAGGGCACGGAAACACCATATATTTT.

The genes are TRBV7-9 and TRBJ1-1; 7 bases are shared with TRBD1. This CDR3 has 15 residues. With V trimmed by 6 bases and J by 1 base, 8 bases remained unmatched. The germline gives CDR1 SEHNR, CDR2 FQNEAQ (reference sequence). CDR3 residues: CASRIARTGNTEAFF. Written as DNA, the CDR3 is TGTGCCAGCAGAATTGCCAGGACAGGGAACACTGAAGCTTTCTTT.

This clonotype occurred many times. This chain joins TRBV5-1 and TRBJ2-1; TRBD2 is a possible D gene (5 bases). Trimming took 1 base from V and 7 from J, leaving 9 bases between them. The CDR3 length is 13 residues. Germline loops: CDR1 SGHRS, CDR2 YFSETQ. The CDR3 here is CASSLRRFNEQFF. CDR3 coding DNA: TGCGCCAGCAGCTTGAGGAGGTTTAATGAGCAGTTCTTC.

This clonotype was observed at least ten times. This may arise from a read error, as a much more abundant clone is one base away. The chain carries TRBV5-6 and TRBJ1-6; 7 nucleotides agree with TRBD1. In germline, CDR1 is SGHDT, CDR2 YYEEEE. Trimming took 4 bases from V and 9 from J; bases not matched to a gene: 10. The CDR3 runs to 15 residues. The CDR3 sequence is CASSGPGQYSSPLHF. The CDR3 bases are TGTGCCAGCAGCGGGCCGGGACAGTACAGTTCACCCCTCCACTTT.

This clonotype was counted many times. V and J are TRBV20-1 and TRBJ2-7, with 8 positions matching TRBD2. Germline V gene lookup returns CDR1 DFQATT and CDR2 SNEGSKA (reference sequence). The CDR3 is made up of 12 amino acids. In nucleotides, the CDR3 is TGCAGGAAGACTAGCGCGGCCTACGAGCAGTACTTC. As protein: CRKTSAAYEQYF.

This clonotype has more than one count but fewer than ten. The V gene is TRBV6-1, the J gene TRBJ1-4; D may be TRBD1 (5 bases). The germline gives CDR1 MNHNS, CDR2 SASEGT. The V end lost 7 bases, the J end lost 0 bases, and 24 bases lay between the germline ends. The length of the CDR3 is 19 residues. CDR3 in DNA: TGTGCCAGCATTTCACTCCAGGGAGGTCAGGACTCAACTAATGAAAAACTGTTTTTT. Residues: CASISLQGGQDSTNEKLFF.

In this sample, this clonotype turned up many times. The chain is built from TRBV2 and TRBJ2-1, with D perhaps TRBD2 (5 bases). CDR1 and CDR2 from the germline V gene are SNHLY and FYNNEI. This CDR3 has 15 amino acids. Between the trimmed V and J ends, which lost 6 bases and 9 bases, there was a span of 21 bases. The DNA for the CDR3 is TGTGCCAGCAGCCCAAGCGGTCGTGGTTCGGGTGAGCAGTTCTTC. Translated, it gives CASSPSGRGSGEQFF. Looking up the rest from reference TRBV2 and TRBJ2-1 gives the full variable domain: EPEVTQTPSHQVTQMGQEVILRCVPISNHLYFYWYRQILGQKVEFLVSFYNNEISEKSEIFDDQFSVERPDGSNFTLKIRSTKLEDSAMYFCASSPSGRGSGEQFFGPGTRLTVL.

The sample holds one count of this clonotype. Given a far larger clone just one base away, this is likely a sequencing read error. The genes are TRBV6-2 or TRBV6-3 and TRBJ1-2; TRBD1 matches 8 bases. Germline V gene sequence: CDR1 MNHEY, CDR2 SVGEGT. The CDR3 length is 14 residues. CDR3 nucleotide sequence: TGTGCCAGCAGTGACCCCGGGACAGGTTATGTCTACACCTTC. Translating gives CASSDPGTGYVYTF.

This sequence joins TRBV7-2 and TRBJ1-2; no clear D gene. Per germline, CDR1 SGHTA and CDR2 FQGNSA. This CDR3 contains 12 residues. V was clipped by 2 bases and J by 11 bases, with 12 bases between them. CDR3: CASSLSWRGYTF. In DNA, the CDR3 is TGTGCCAGCAGCTTAAGCTGGCGCGGATACACCTTC.

This clonotype showed up many times. This chain joins TRBV4-1 and TRBJ2-4; D uncertain. The CDR3 extends over 18 amino acids. Per the germline V gene, CDR1 is MGHRA and CDR2 is YSYEKL. Between the trimmed V and J ends, which lost 2 bases and 1 base, there was a span of 18 bases. The CDR3 DNA reads TGCGCCAGCAGCCAACAAGGACGGTTGGTGGGGGCCAAAAACATTCAGTACTTC. Translating gives CASSQQGRLVGAKNIQYF.

This clonotype has at least ten counts. This sequence joins TRBV14 and TRBJ1-1, with D possibly being TRBD1 (5 bases). Germline V gene sequence: CDR1 SGHDN, CDR2 FVKESK. This CDR3 contains 14 residues. Trimming took off 7 bases at V and 0 bases at J, with 12 bases between the two ends. The CDR3 region is CASTPGRLNTEAFF. CDR3 nucleotide sequence: TGTGCCAGCACTCCGGGACGGCTGAACACTGAAGCTTTCTTT.